This T cell receptor (beta chain) was identified in a study of regulatory T cells in long-lasting Graves disease. The time point here: newly diagnosed GD, antithyroid drugs for less than 3 months. Extracted RNA from PBMCs served as the source of the TCR library. To make TCR beta libraries, researchers used iRepertoire HTBI primers and Arm-PCR of CDR3 regions. One entry per CDR3 protein, called by TCRdb with MiXCR from the multiplex PCR reads. The table includes hundreds of thousands of distinct CDR3 sequences, around 15% detected once. The sample was also linked to a second study, of T cells in Graves' hyperthyroidism and ophthalmopathy. This second study notes: Median prediction lead before ophthalmopathy onset was six to eight months with the model.

The sequences come from peripheral blood mononuclear cells (PBMCs), collected at new diagnosis, from a patient treated with antithyroid drugs. The source of this sequence is a woman in her 30s with Graves disease.

The CDR3 nucleotides are TGCAGCGTTGCCCGGCAGGGGTGGATCTATGGCTACACCTTC. Encoded protein: CSVARQGWIYGYTF. V and J are TRBV29-1 and TRBJ1-2, with a possible D match to TRBD1 (6 bases). Trimming took off 4 bases at V and 4 bases at J, with 16 bases between the two ends. Germline V gene sequence: CDR1 SQVTM, CDR2 ANQGSEA. The CDR3 loop spans 14 amino acids.